This T cell receptor beta chain was captured in a study of T cells in Graves' hyperthyroidism and ophthalmopathy. Study-level points and caveats: In the blood, most expanded thyroid clonotypes above 0.001 appeared as well.

The TCR beta CDR3 regions underwent amplification using RNA transcripts as the source. HTBI primers were used for first-round RT-PCR of the TCR CDR3. TCRdb passed the multiplex PCR reads through MiXCR, listing each CDR3 protein once. In the table there are roughly 580,000 distinct CDR3 sequences, about half of which are singletons. Points on this clonotype: Its antigen is as yet unknown.

Patients were excluded for uncontrolled infection, other autoimmune disease, pregnancy or lactation. Trimming took off 2 bases at V and 4 bases at J, with 12 bases between the two ends. Germline V gene lookup returns CDR1 SGHRS and CDR2 YFSETQ. The CDR3 spans 14 residues. The rearrangement links TRBV5-1 to TRBJ1-2; no definite D call. Sequenced sample: peripheral blood or thyroid tissue (not recorded which). The sequence was obtained from a woman in her late teens or twenties with Graves' hyperthyroidism. For the CDR3, the DNA is TGCGCCAGCAGCTTTCTTGACCTAGGCTATGGCTACACCTTC. Translation: CASSFLDLGYGYTF.